This T cell receptor (beta chain) comes out of a study of Graves' ophthalmopathy and Graves' hyperthyroidism. Amplification of TCR beta CDR3 regions used RNA transcripts. HTBI primers were used in a first-round RT-PCR, which preceded a second-round multiplex PCR. MiXCR was run by TCRdb on the multiplex PCR reads, yielding one entry per CDR3 protein. In the table there are about 700,000 distinct CDR3 sequences, roughly 40% of which are singletons. CDR3 length equals 17 residues. Looked up from germline, CDR1 is MNHNY and CDR2 is SVGAGI (reference sequence). V was pared by 0 bases and J by 4 bases, with 18 bases between.

This sequence was found in an adult man with Graves' ophthalmopathy. The sequenced sample consisted of peripheral blood. V is TRBV6-6 and J is TRBJ1-2; perhaps TRBD1 as D (5 bases). This chain's CDR3 is CASSYSYGQGETYGYTF. CDR3 bases: TGTGCCAGCAGTTACTCATACGGGCAAGGGGAGACCTATGGCTACACCTTC.